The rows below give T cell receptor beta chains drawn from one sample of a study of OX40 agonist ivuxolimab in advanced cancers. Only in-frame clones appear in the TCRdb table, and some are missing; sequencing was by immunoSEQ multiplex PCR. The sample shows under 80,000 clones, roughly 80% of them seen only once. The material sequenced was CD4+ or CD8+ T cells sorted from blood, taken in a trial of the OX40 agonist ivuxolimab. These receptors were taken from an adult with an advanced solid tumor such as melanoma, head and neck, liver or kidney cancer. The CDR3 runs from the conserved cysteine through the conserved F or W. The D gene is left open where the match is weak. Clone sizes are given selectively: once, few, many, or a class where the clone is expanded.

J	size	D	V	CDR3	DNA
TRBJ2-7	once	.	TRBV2	CASSLQERSYEQYF	TGTGCCAGCAGTCTACAGGAGCGCTCCTACGAGCAGTACTTC
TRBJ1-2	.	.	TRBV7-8	CASSQGGVDGYTF	TGTGCCAGCAGCCAGGGTGGGGTTGATGGCTACACCTTC
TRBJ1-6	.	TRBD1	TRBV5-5	CASSSGQGAYNSPLHF	TGTGCCAGCAGCTCAGGACAGGGGGCCTATAATTCACCCCTCCACTTT
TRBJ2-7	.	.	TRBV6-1	CASGERGPTYEQYF	TGTGCCAGCGGAGAACGGGGGCCCACCTACGAGCAGTACTTC
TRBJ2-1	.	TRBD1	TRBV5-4	CASRDRGRNNEQFF	TGTGCCAGCAGGGACAGGGGGCGTAACAATGAGCAGTTCTTC
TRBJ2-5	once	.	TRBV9	CASSPRQGRETQYF	TGTGCCAGCAGCCCCCGGCAGGGCAGAGAGACCCAGTACTTC
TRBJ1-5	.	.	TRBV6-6	CATNDYGVNQPQHF	TGTGCCACCAACGATTACGGGGTCAATCAGCCCCAGCATTTT
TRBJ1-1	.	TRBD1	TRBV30	CAWSATGGDTEAFF	TGTGCCTGGAGTGCGACAGGGGGGGACACTGAAGCTTTCTTT
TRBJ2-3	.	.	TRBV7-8	CASSQSRGVSTDTQYF	TGTGCCAGCAGCCAGTCCAGGGGGGTAAGCACAGATACGCAGTATTTT
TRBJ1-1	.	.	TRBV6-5	CASSSGGPWVEAFF	TGTGCCAGCAGTTCCGGGGGGCCGTGGGTTGAAGCTTTCTTT
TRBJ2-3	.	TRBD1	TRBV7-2	CASSTQGALTDTQYF	TGTGCCAGCAGCACACAGGGGGCCCTCACAGATACGCAGTATTTT
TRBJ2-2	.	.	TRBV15	CATSRLTGELFF	TGTGCCACCAGCAGATTAACCGGGGAGCTGTTTTTT
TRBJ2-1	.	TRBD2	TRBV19	CASNERGGNEQFF	TGTGCCAGTAATGAGCGGGGGGGCAATGAGCAGTTCTTC
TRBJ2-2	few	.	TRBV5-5	CASSFLGGRDAGELFF	TGTGCCAGCAGCTTTCTGGGGGGGCGCGACGCCGGGGAGCTGTTTTTT
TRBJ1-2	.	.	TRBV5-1	CASSSVDSPNYGYTF	TGCGCCAGCAGCTCCGTGGACAGTCCAAACTATGGCTACACCTTC
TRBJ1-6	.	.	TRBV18	CASSPGAGSPLHF	TGTGCCAGCTCACCAGGGGCTGGTTCACCCCTCCACTTT
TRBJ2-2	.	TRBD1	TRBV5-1	CASSLGQTASWAGELFF	TGCGCCAGCAGCCTGGGACAGACGGCTAGCTGGGCCGGGGAGCTGTTTTTT
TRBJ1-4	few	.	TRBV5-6	CASSLVRKEATNEKLFF	TGTGCCAGCAGCTTGGTAAGGAAAGAGGCAACTAATGAAAAACTGTTTTTT
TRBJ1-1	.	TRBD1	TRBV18	CASSRGQGETEAFF	TGTGCCAGCTCACGGGGACAGGGGGAAACTGAAGCTTTCTTT
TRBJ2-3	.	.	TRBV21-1	CASSRRADTQYF	TGTGCCAGCAGCAGGAGGGCAGATACGCAGTATTTT